The 17 T cell receptor beta chains presented below share a single source sample, sequenced in a study of CD8 T cells in Susac syndrome. Random hexamers served to reverse transcribe roughly 0.45 to 1 ug RNA. Via MiXCR, TCRdb re-called the immunoSEQ multiplex PCR reads, giving one row per CDR3 protein. The data hold about 80,000 distinct CDR3 sequences, with 94% observed a single time. Material: CD8+ T cells from PBMCs. Receptors originate from a human donor with Susac syndrome.

The V gene is TRBV20-1, the J gene TRBJ1-1, with D possibly being TRBD1 (6 bases). This CDR3 is 13 amino acids long. V gave up 0 bases and J gave up 3 bases, with 8 bases separating them. In germline, CDR1 is DFQATT, CDR2 SNEGSKA (reference sequence). The CDR3 here is CSARDRGHTEAFF. The CDR3 coding sequence is TGCAGTGCTAGAGATCGGGGGCACACTGAAGCTTTCTTT.

V usage is TRBV11-1 and J usage is TRBJ2-7, with D maybe TRBD2 (5 bases). The V gene's germline CDR1 is SGHAT and CDR2 FQDESV (reference sequence). Trimming removed 2 bases from V and 11 bases from J, with 16 bases in between. There are 13 residues in the CDR3. As DNA, the CDR3 is TGTGCCAGCAGCTTAACTAAAGACTATCCAGAGTACTTC. Its protein product is CASSLTKDYPEYF.

The chain links TRBV9 to TRBJ2-7; 10 bases map to TRBD2. CDR3 length: 15 residues. Germline CDR1 reads SGDLS; CDR2 reads YYNGEE. Trimming took 3 bases from V and 5 from J; bases not matched to a gene: 8. CDR3 sequence reads: CASSATSGIFDEQYF. The CDR3 DNA sequence: TGTGCCAGCAGCGCCACTAGCGGGATTTTCGACGAGCAGTACTTC.

This chain links TRBV29-1 with TRBJ2-7; D unresolved. This CDR3 is 10 amino acids long. Germline V lookup: CDR1 SQVTM, CDR2 ANQGSEA. V was clipped by 4 bases and J by 3 bases, with 4 bases between them. CDR3 nucleotide sequence: TGCAGCGTTGTTTACTACGAGCAGTACTTC. Translated: CSVVYYEQYF.

Only one count was recorded for this clonotype. The chain couples TRBV19 to TRBJ2-7; TRBD1 matches 7 bases. The CDR3 has 15 residues. V lost 5 bases and J lost 0; bases outside the gene matches: 7. Germline CDR1 is LNHDA and CDR2 is SQIVND (reference sequence). The CDR3, as DNA: TGTGCCAGTAGTTCGCGACAGGGATCCTCCTACGAGCAGTACTTC. Amino acid sequence: CASSSRQGSSYEQYF.

The CDR3 region is CASSPSSGGPDNEQFF. In nucleotides, the CDR3 is TGTGCCAGCAGCCCATCTTCCGGGGGACCAGACAATGAGCAGTTCTTC. The chain recombines TRBV13 with TRBJ2-1; a possible D gene is TRBD2 (6 bases). The V and J ends lost 5 bases and 5 bases respectively, with 19 bases between them. The CDR3 totals 16 residues. Germline assignment: CDR1 PRHDT and CDR2 FYEKMQ (reference sequence).

V gene TRBV28 combines with J gene TRBJ2-5; TRBD1 or TRBD2 may be the D gene (5 bases each). Germline CDR1 is MDHEN and CDR2 is SYDVKM. The germline V and J ends were trimmed by 5 bases and 2 bases, with 15 bases remaining between them. The CDR3 sequence is 15 residues long. As DNA, the CDR3 is TGTGCCAGCAGTCTACCGGGACCGATTCAAGAGACCCAGTACTTC. It codes for CASSLPGPIQETQYF.

The rearrangement joins TRBV29-1 to TRBJ2-5; TRBD1 or TRBD2 may be the D gene (5 bases each). CDR1 is SQVTM, CDR2 ANQGSEA, per germline. This CDR3 contains 15 residues. V shed 3 bases and J shed 0 bases, with 14 bases lying between them. The CDR3 coding sequence is TGCAGCGTTGATTCCCGGGACGACGACCAAGAGACCCAGTACTTC. Protein product: CSVDSRDDDQETQYF.

The rearrangement joins TRBV15 to TRBJ1-4, with D possibly TRBD1 on 5 matching bases. This CDR3 comprises 13 residues. CDR1 is LNHNV and CDR2 is YYDKDF in the germline V gene (reference sequence). Trimming removed 5 bases from V and 7 bases from J, with 11 bases in between. The CDR3 DNA sequence: TGTGCCACCAGCGGGACCCTTAGTGAAAAACTGTTTTTT. Protein sequence: CATSGTLSEKLFF.

This chain uses TRBV5-6 with TRBJ2-2; 9 nucleotides match TRBD1. V lost 5 bases and J lost 4; bases outside the gene matches: 0. CDR1 and CDR2 (germline): SGHDT, YYEEEE. The CDR3 length is 13 residues. The CDR3 coding sequence is TGTGCCAGCAGGACAGGGGGCACCGGGGAGCTGTTTTTT. Its translation: CASRTGGTGELFF.

The genes are TRBV5-1 and TRBJ2-2; TRBD2 might be the D (5 bases). The CDR3 extends over 14 amino acids. CDR1 SGHRS and CDR2 YFSETQ come from the germline V gene. Trimming pared 4 bases from V and 4 bases from J, leaving 11 bases between. CDR3 DNA sequence: TGCGCCAGCAGCCAAACGGGGATCACCGGGGAGCTGTTTTTT. Translated, it gives CASSQTGITGELFF.

The chain couples TRBV5-4 to TRBJ2-3; 11 bases line up with TRBD1. The length of the CDR3 is 20 residues. V lost 6 bases to trimming and J lost 0 bases; unmatched junction nucleotides: 18. Germline V lookup: CDR1 SGHNT, CDR2 YYREEE (reference sequence). CDR3 sequence: CASIYVDRDRGKSSTDTQYF. Here the CDR3 DNA reads TGTGCCAGCATCTACGTCGACCGGGACAGGGGGAAATCGAGCACAGATACGCAGTATTTT.

J is TRBJ1-1 and V is TRBV5-6; D remains ambiguous. CDR1 is SGHDT, CDR2 YYEEEE, per germline. The CDR3 sequence is 12 residues long. The V and J ends lost 7 bases and 0 bases respectively, with 7 bases between them. CDR3 protein: CASGLMNTEAFF. The CDR3 DNA follows: TGTGCCAGCGGACTGATGAACACTGAAGCTTTCTTT.

J is TRBJ1-5 and V is TRBV28, with D perhaps matching TRBD1 (5 bases). The CDR3 covers 15 residues. The V gene's germline CDR1 is MDHEN and CDR2 SYDVKM. V lost 7 bases, J lost 3 bases, and 16 bases lay in between. CDR3 nucleotide sequence: TGTGCCAGCATATGGGGCTCGGATATCAATCAGCCCCAGCATTTT. Residues: CASIWGSDINQPQHF.

This clonotype was counted once. The J gene is TRBJ2-1, the V gene TRBV28, with D tentatively TRBD1 (6 bases). Per germline, CDR1 MDHEN and CDR2 SYDVKM. V shed 7 bases and J shed 9 bases, with 16 bases lying between them. CDR3 length: 13 amino acids. CDR3 bases: TGTGCCAGCACCAACCAAGACAGGCCTGAGCAGTTCTTC. Translation gives CASTNQDRPEQFF.

The V and J genes are TRBV14 and TRBJ2-3; D gene ambiguous. Germline V gives CDR1 SGHDN, CDR2 FVKESK. V was clipped by 5 bases and J by 5 bases, with 11 bases between them. This CDR3 is built from 13 residues. CDR3 region: CASSSIPRDTQYF. The CDR3 DNA follows: TGTGCCAGCAGCTCGATCCCCAGAGATACGCAGTATTTT.

Comments on this clonotype: Germline is not matched at one junction end, which may reflect a read error. This sequence joins TRBV11-2 and TRBJ2-7, with 8 bases matching TRBD2. The CDR3 extends over 13 amino acids. The germline V gene encodes CDR1 SGHAT and CDR2 FQNNGV. CDR3 residues: CAGSRGLEYEQYF. CDR3 bases: TGTGCCGGCAGCCGGGGACTAGAGTACGAGCAGTACTTC.